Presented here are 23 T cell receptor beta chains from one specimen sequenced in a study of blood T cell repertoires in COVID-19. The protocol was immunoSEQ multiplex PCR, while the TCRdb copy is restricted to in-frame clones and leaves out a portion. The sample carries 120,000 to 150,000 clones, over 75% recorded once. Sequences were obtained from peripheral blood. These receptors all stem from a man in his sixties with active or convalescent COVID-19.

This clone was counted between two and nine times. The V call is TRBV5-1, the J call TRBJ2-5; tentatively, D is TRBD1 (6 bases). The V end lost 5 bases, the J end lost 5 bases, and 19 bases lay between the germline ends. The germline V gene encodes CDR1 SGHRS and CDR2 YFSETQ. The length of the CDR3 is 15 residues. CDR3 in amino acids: CASRAGQPRRETQYF. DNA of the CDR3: TGCGCCAGCAGGGCTGGACAGCCGAGACGGGAGACCCAGTACTTC.

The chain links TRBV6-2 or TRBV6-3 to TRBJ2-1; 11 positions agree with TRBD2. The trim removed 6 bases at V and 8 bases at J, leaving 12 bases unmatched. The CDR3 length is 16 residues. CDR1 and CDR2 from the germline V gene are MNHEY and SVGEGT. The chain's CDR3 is CASSPLTSGRNHEQFF. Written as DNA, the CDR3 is TGTGCCAGCAGCCCTCTCACTAGCGGGAGAAACCATGAGCAGTTCTTC.

DNA for the CDR3: TGTGCCAGCAGTCAACCGGGACTCTCCTACAATGAGCAGTTCTTC. Protein product: CASSQPGLSYNEQFF. The chain joins TRBV27 to TRBJ2-1; the D gene is possibly TRBD2 (6 bases). Trimming shortened V by 5 bases and J by 0 bases, and 11 bases separated the two germline ends. CDR3 length equals 15 residues. Germline CDR1 reads MNHEY; CDR2 reads SMNVEV (reference sequence).

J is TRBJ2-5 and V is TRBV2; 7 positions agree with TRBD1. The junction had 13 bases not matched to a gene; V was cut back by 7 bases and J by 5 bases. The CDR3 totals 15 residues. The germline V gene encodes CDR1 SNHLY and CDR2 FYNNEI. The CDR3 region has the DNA TGTGCCAGCACCAGACAGGGCGGTATGTGGGAGACCCAGTACTTC. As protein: CASTRQGGMWETQYF.

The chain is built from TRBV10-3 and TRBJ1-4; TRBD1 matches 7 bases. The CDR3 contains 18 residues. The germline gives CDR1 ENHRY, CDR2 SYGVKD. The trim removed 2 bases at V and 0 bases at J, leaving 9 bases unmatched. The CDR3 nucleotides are TGTGCCATCAGTGAGAGACAGGGAAGGGACACAACTAATGAAAAACTGTTTTTT. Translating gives CAISERQGRDTTNEKLFF.

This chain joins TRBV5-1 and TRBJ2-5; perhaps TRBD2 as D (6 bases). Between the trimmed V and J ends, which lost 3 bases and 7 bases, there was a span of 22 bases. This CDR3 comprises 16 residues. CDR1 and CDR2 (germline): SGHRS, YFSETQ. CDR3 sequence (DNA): TGCGCCAGCAGCTCTTGGGGTAGCGGCAGCTCGGGGACCCAGTACTTC. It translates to CASSSWGSGSSGTQYF.

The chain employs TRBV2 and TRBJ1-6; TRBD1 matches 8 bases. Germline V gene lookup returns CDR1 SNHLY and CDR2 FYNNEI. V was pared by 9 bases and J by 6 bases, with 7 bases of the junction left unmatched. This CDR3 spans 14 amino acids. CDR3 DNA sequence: TGTGCCAGTACAATAGGACAGGGTAATTCACCCCTCCACTTT. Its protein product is CASTIGQGNSPLHF.

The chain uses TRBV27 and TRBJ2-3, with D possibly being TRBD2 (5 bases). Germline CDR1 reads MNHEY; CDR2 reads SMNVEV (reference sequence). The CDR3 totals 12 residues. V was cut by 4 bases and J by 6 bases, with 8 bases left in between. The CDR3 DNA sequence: TGTGCCAGCAGTTCCCCGGGGGATACGCAGTATTTT. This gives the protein CASSSPGDTQYF.

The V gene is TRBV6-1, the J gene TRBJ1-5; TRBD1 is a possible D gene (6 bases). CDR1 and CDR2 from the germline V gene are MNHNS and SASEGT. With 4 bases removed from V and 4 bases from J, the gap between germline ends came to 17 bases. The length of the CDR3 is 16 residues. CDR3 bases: TGTGCCAGCAGTGCCACATGGGACATGGGGAATCAGCCCCAGCATTTT. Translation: CASSATWDMGNQPQHF.

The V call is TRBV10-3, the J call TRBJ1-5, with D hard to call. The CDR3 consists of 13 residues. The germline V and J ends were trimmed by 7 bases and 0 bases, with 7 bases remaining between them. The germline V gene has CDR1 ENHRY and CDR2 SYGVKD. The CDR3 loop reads CAITTDSNQPQHF. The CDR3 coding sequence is TGTGCCATCACCACAGATAGCAATCAGCCCCAGCATTTT.

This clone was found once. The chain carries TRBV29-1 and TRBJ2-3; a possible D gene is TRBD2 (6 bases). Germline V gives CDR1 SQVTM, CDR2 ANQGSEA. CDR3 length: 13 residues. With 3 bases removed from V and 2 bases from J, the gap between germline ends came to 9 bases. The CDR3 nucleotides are TGCAGCGTTGATTGGGACTCCACAGATACGCAGTATTTT. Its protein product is CSVDWDSTDTQYF.

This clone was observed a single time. The CDR3 loop is CASSPGVSYEQYF. The CDR3 DNA reads TGTGCCAGCAGTCCCGGAGTTTCCTACGAGCAGTACTTC. The V call is TRBV2, the J call TRBJ2-7; unclear D gene. Trimming took 5 bases from V and 1 from J, leaving 9 bases between them. The CDR3 runs 13 residues. The germline V gene has CDR1 SNHLY and CDR2 FYNNEI. The whole variable domain, remainder taken from reference TRBV2 and TRBJ2-7, is EPEVTQTPSHQVTQMGQEVILRCVPISNHLYFYWYRQILGQKVEFLVSFYNNEISEKSEIFDDQFSVERPDGSNFTLKIRSTKLEDSAMYFCASSPGVSYEQYFGPGTRLTVT.

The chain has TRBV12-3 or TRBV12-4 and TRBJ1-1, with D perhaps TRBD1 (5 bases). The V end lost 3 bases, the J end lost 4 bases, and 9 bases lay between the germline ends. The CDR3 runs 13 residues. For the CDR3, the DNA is TGTGCCAGCAGTTTCCCCGGGGGCACTGAAGCTTTCTTT. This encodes CASSFPGGTEAFF.

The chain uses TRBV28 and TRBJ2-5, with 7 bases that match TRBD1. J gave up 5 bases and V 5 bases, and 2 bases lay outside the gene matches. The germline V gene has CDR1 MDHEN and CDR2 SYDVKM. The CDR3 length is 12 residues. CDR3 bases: TGTGCCAGCAGTGGCAGGGGGGAGACCCAGTACTTC. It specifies CASSGRGETQYF.

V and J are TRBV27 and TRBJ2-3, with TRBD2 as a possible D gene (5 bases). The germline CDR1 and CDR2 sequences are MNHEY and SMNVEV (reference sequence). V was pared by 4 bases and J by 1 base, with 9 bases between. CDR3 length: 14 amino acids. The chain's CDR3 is CASSWASRTDTQYF. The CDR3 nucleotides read TGTGCCAGCAGTTGGGCTAGCCGCACAGATACGCAGTATTTT.

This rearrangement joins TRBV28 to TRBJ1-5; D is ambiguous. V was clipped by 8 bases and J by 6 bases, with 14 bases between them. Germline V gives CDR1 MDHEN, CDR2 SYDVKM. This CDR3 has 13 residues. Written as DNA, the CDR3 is TGTGCCAGCTACGAGGAGTATGGTCAGCCCCAGCATTTT. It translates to CASYEEYGQPQHF.

As DNA, the CDR3 is TGTGCCAGTAGTATGGGTGGGAGTACAGATACGCAGTATTTT. Amino acids: CASSMGGSTDTQYF. V is TRBV19 and J is TRBJ2-3, with D tentatively TRBD2 (5 bases). Between the trimmed V and J ends, which lost 3 bases and 3 bases, there was a span of 10 bases. This CDR3 comprises 14 residues. Germline CDR1 and CDR2: LNHDA and SQIVND (reference sequence).

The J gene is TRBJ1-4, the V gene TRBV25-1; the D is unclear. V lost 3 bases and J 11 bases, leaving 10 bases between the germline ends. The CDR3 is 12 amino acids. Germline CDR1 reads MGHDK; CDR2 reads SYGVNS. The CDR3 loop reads CASSEGEAKLFF. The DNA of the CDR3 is TGTGCCAGCAGTGAGGGAGAAGCGAAACTGTTTTTT.

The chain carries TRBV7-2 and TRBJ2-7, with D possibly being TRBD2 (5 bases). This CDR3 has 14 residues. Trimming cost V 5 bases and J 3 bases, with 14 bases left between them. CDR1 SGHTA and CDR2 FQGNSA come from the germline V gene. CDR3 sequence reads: CASSPGPRGYEQYF. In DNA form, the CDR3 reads TGTGCCAGCAGCCCTGGTCCCCGGGGCTACGAGCAGTACTTC.

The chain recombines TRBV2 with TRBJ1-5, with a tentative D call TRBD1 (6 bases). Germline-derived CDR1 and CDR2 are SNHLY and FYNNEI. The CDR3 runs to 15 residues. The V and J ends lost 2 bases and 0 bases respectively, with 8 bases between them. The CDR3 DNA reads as TGTGCCAGCAGTGAAAGGGGGTATAGCAATCAGCCCCAGCATTTT. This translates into CASSERGYSNQPQHF.

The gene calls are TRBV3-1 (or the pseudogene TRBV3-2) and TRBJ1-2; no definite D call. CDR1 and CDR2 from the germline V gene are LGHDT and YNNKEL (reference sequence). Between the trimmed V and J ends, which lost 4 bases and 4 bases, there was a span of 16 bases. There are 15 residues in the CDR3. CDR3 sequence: CASSLIGRRSYGYTF. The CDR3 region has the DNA TGTGCCAGCAGCCTTATCGGACGGAGGAGCTATGGCTACACCTTC.

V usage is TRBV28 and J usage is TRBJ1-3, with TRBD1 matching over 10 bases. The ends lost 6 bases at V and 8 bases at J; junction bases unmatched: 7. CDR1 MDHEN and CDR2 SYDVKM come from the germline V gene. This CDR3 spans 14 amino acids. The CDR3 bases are TGTGCCAGCAGGCGACAGGGGGCCCGAGACACCATATATTTT. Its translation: CASRRQGARDTIYF.

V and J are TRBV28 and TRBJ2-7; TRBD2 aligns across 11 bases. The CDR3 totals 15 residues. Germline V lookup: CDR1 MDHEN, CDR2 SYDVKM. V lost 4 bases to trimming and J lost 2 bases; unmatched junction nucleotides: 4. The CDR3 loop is CASSSGTSGPYEQYF. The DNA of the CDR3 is TGTGCCAGCAGTTCCGGGACTAGCGGTCCCTACGAGCAGTACTTC.